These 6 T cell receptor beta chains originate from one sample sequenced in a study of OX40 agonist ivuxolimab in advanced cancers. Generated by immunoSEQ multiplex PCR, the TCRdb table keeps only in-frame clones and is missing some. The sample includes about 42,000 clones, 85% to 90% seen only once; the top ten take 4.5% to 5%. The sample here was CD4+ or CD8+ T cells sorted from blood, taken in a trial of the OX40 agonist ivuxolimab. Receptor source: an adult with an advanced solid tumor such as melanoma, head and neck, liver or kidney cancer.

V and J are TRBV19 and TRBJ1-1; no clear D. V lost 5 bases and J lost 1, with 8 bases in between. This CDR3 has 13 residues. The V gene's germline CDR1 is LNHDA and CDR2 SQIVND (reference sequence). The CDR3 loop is CASSSTANTEAFF. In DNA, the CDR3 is TGTGCCAGTAGTTCCACAGCGAACACTGAAGCTTTCTTT. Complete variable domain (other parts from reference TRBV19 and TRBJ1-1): DGGITQSPKYLFRKEGQNVTLSCEQNLNHDAMYWYRQDPGQGLRLIYYSQIVNDFQKGDIAEGYSVSREKKESFPLTVTSAQKNPTAFYLCASSSTANTEAFFGQGTRLTVV.

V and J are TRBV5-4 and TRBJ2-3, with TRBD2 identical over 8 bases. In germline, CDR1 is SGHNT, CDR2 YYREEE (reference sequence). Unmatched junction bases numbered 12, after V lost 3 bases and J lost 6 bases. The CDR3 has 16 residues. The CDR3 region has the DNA TGTGCCAGCAGCTCACAGGCGGGGGGCGGCGGGGATACGCAGTATTTT. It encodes CASSSQAGGGGDTQYF.

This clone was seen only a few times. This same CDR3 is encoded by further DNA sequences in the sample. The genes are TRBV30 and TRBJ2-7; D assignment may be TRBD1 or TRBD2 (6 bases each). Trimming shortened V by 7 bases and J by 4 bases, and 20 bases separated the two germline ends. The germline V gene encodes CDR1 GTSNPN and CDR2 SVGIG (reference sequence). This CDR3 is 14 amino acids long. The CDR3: CAFRLGGQPYEQYF. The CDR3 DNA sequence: TGTGCCTTCAGACTGGGGGGACAACCTTACGAGCAGTACTTC.

CDR3 residues: CACLSGANVLTF. CDR3 in DNA: TGTGCCTGCCTCTCTGGGGCCAACGTCCTGACTTTC. The chain links TRBV30 to TRBJ2-6; no clear D gene. Germline V gene lookup returns CDR1 GTSNPN and CDR2 SVGIG (reference sequence). The CDR3 loop spans 12 amino acids. V gave up 6 bases and J gave up 0 bases, with 3 bases separating them.

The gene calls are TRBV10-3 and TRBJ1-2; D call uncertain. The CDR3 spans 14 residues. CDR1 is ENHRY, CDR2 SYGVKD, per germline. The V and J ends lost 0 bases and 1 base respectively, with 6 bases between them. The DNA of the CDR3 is TGTGCCATCAGTGAGTCGGCAGATAACTATGGCTACACCTTC. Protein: CAISESADNYGYTF.

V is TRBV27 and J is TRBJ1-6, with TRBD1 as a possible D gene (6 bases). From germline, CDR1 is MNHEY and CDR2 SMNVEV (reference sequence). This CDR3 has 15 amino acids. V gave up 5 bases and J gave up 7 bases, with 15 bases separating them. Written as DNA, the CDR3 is TGTGCCAGCAGTCCGACAGGAAGCGGCAATTCACCCCTCCACTTT. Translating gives CASSPTGSGNSPLHF.